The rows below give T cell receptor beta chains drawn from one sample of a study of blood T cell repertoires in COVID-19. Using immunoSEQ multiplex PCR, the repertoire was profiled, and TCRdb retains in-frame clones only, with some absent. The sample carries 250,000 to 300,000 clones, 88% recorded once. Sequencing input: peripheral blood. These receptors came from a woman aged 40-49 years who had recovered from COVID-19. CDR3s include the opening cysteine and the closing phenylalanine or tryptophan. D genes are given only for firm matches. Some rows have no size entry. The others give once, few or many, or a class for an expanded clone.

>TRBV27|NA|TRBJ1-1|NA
CASSPLGRTEAFF
TGTGCCAGCAGCCCCCTAGGCCGCACTGAAGCTTTCTTT
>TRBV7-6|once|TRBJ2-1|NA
CASSLKPRNEQFF
TGTGCCAGCAGCTTAAAGCCCAGGAATGAGCAGTTCTTC
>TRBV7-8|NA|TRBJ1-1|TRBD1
CASRQDRVPNTEAFF
TGTGCCAGCAGACAAGACAGGGTCCCGAACACTGAAGCTTTCTTT
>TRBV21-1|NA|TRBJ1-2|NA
CASSNEWRVGNYGYTF
TGTGCCAGCAGCAATGAGTGGCGGGTCGGAAACTATGGCTACACCTTC
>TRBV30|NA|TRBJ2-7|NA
CAWRQGPAYEQYF
TGTGCCTGGAGGCAGGGGCCGGCCTACGAGCAGTACTTC
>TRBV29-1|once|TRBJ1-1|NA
CSVERGGLRRGTEAFF
TGCAGCGTCGAAAGGGGGGGCCTAAGGAGGGGCACTGAAGCTTTCTTT
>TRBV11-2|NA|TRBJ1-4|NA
CASSPSTNEKLFF
TGTGCCAGCAGCCCCTCGACTAATGAAAAACTGTTTTTT
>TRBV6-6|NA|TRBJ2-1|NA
CASSYFPSAVNEQFF
TGTGCCAGCAGTTACTTTCCTAGCGCCGTCAATGAGCAGTTCTTC
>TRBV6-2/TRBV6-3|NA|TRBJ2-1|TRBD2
CASSYSMASGLDNEQFF
TGTGCCAGCAGTTACTCGATGGCTAGCGGGCTGGACAATGAGCAGTTCTTC
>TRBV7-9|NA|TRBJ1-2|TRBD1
CASRPRGRGGYTF
TGTGCCAGCAGGCCCAGGGGGCGCGGTGGCTACACCTTC
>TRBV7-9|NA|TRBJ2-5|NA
CASSWDWEETQYF
TGTGCCAGCAGCTGGGACTGGGAAGAGACCCAGTACTTC
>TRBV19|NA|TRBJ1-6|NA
CASTSDNFGSPLHF
TGTGCCAGTACCTCGGACAATTTTGGCTCACCCCTCCACTTT
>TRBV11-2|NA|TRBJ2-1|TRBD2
CASSPGTSGRMVWGNEQFF
TGTGCCAGCAGCCCCGGGACTAGCGGGAGAATGGTGTGGGGCAATGAGCAGTTCTTC
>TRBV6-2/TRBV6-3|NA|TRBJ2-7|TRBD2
CASSYPLAGVGYEQYF
TGTGCCAGCAGTTACCCACTAGCGGGAGTGGGTTACGAGCAGTACTTC
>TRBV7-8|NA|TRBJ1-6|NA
CASSLLDNSPLHF
TGTGCCAGCAGCTTACTCGATAATTCACCCCTCCACTTT
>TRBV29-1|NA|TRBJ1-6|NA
CSVEFLIVQFNSPLHF
TGCAGCGTTGAATTCCTTATCGTACAGTTTAATTCACCCCTCCACTTT
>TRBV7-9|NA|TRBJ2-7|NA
CASSPTGDEQYF
TGTGCCAGCAGCCCCACCGGAGACGAGCAGTACTTC
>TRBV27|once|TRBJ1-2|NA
CASSLSARERIWGYTF
TGTGCCAGCAGTTTATCTGCCCGGGAGCGGATCTGGGGCTACACCTTC
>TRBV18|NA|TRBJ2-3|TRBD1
CASSYPGQGTDTQYF
TGTGCCAGCTCATACCCGGGACAGGGGACAGATACGCAGTATTTT
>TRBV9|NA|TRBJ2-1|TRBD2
CASSAGPPGGPYNEQFF
TGTGCCAGCAGCGCCGGGCCCCCGGGAGGACCTTACAATGAGCAGTTCTTC
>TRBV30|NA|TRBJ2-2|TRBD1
CAGRTGWNTGELFF
TGTGCCGGCAGGACAGGCTGGAACACCGGGGAGCTGTTTTTT
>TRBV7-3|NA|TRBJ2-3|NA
CASSLGGNAQYF
TGTGCCAGCAGCTTAGGAGGGAACGCGCAGTATTTT
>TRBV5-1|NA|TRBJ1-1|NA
CASSLFGVYGANTEAFF
TGCGCCAGCAGCTTGTTTGGAGTGTACGGAGCGAACACTGAAGCTTTCTTT
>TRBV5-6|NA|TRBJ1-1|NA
CAPGGNTEAFF
TGTGCCCCCGGGGGGAACACTGAAGCTTTCTTT
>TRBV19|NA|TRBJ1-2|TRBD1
CASSTPRDRGMLGYTF
TGTGCCAGTAGTACCCCCCGGGACAGGGGGATGTTGGGCTACACCTTC
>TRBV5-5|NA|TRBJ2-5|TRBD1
CASTPDRGSGETQYF
TGTGCCAGCACCCCGGACAGGGGATCGGGGGAGACCCAGTACTTC
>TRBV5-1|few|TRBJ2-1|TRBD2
CASSLAGGRYNEQFF
TGCGCCAGCAGTCTAGCGGGAGGAAGGTACAATGAGCAGTTCTTC
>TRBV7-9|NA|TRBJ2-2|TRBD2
CASSFPWDGSGANTGELFF
TGTGCCAGCAGCTTCCCTTGGGATGGTAGCGGGGCGAACACCGGGGAGCTGTTTTTT
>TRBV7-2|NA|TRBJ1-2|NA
CASSFSVEANYGYTF
TGTGCCAGCAGCTTTAGCGTAGAGGCTAACTATGGCTACACCTTC
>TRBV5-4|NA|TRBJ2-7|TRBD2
CASSFWLAGGEQYF
TGTGCCAGCAGCTTCTGGCTAGCGGGGGGGGAGCAGTACTTC
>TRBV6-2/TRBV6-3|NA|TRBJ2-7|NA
CASSHTYEQYF
TGTGCCAGCAGCCACACCTACGAGCAGTACTTC
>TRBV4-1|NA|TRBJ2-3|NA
CASSHPRADTQYF
TGCGCCAGCAGCCACCCCCGAGCGGATACGCAGTATTTT
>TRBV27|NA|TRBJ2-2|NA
CASSFGGSLNTGELFF
TGTGCCAGCAGTTTTGGGGGGAGCCTAAACACCGGGGAGCTGTTTTTT
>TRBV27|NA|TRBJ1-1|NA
CATRRQTEAFF
TGTGCCACCCGGAGGCAAACTGAAGCTTTCTTT